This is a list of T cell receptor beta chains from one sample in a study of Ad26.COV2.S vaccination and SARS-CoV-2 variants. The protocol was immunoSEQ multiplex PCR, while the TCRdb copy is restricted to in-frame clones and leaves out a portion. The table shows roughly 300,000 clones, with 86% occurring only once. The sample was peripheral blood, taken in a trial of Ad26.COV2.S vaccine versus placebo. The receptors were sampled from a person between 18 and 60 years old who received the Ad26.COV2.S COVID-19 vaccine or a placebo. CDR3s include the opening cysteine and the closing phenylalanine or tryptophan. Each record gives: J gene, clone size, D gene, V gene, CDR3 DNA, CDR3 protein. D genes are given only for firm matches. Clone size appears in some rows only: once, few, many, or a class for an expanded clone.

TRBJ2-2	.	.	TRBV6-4	TGTGCCAGCACTCGACTCGTTATCGGCGTGGTCGTGGGCACCGGGGAGCTGTTTTTT	CASTRLVIGVVVGTGELFF
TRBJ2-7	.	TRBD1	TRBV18	TGTGCCAGCTCACTAGACAGGGCCGAGCAGTACTTC	CASSLDRAEQYF
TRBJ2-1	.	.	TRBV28	TGTGCCAGCAGCGCTCCGGGCCTAAGCTCCTACAATGAGCAGTTCTTC	CASSAPGLSSYNEQFF
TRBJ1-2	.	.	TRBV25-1	TGTGCCAGCAGTGAAGGGGCCCAGCCACCCGGCTACACCTTC	CASSEGAQPPGYTF
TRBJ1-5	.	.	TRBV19	TGTGCCAGTAGTATCGGGGGCAGCAATCAGCCCCAGCATTTT	CASSIGGSNQPQHF
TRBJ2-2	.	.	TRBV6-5	TGTGCCAGCAGTTACGGGGTAGTCACCACCGGGGAGCTGTTTTTT	CASSYGVVTTGELFF
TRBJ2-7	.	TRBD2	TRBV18	TGTGCCAGCTCACCCTCGGCGGGGGGGACCTACGAGCAGTACTTC	CASSPSAGGTYEQYF
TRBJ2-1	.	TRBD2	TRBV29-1	TGCAGCGTTGGAGCGGGGACCCGCTACAATGAGCAGTTCTTC	CSVGAGTRYNEQFF
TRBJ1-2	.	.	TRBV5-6	TGTGCCAGCAGCTTGCCGACGGCCCCATTCGGGGGCTACACCTTC	CASSLPTAPFGGYTF
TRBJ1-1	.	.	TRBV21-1	TGTGCCAGCAGCAAAGGACAAGTGGCGAACACTGAAGCTTTCTTT	CASSKGQVANTEAFF
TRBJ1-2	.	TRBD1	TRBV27	TGTGCCAGCAGGTCTAAAACCGGGACAGGGGGGGACTATGGCTACACCTTC	CASRSKTGTGGDYGYTF
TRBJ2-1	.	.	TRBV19	TGTGCCAGTATCGGACAATCCTACAATGAGCAGTTCTTC	CASIGQSYNEQFF
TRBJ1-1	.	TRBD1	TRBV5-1	TGCGCCAGCAGCTTGCCGGACAGGGTCACTGAAGCTTTCTTT	CASSLPDRVTEAFF
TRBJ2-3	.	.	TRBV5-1	TGCGCCAGCAGGAGCGGTAGTAGCACAGATACGCAGTATTTT	CASRSGSSTDTQYF
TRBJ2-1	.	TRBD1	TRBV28	TGTGCCAGCAGTTCCTACCGGGACAGGGGAGACAATGAGCAGTTCTTC	CASSSYRDRGDNEQFF
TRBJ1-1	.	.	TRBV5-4	TGTGCCAGCAGCTCCCAGTTTTGGCCTGAAGCTTTCTTT	CASSSQFWPEAFF
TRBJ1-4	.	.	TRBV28	TGTGCCAGCAGTTTGGGGGGGCGCGATGAAAAACTGTTTTTT	CASSLGGRDEKLFF
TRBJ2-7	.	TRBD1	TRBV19	TGTGCCAGTAGTAGCCGGGACAGGGCCTCCTACGAGCAGTACTTC	CASSSRDRASYEQYF
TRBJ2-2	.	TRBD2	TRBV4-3	TGCGCCAGCAGCCAGTCCGCTAGCGGGACGAACACCGGGGAGCTGTTTTTT	CASSQSASGTNTGELFF
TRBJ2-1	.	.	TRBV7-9	TGTGCCAGCAGCTTAGGGAGCGGAGGGGGCTACAATGAGCAGTTCTTC	CASSLGSGGGYNEQFF
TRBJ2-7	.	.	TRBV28	TGTGCCAGCAGGCTAAGAGGGTCCCCTAACTACGAGCAGTACTTC	CASRLRGSPNYEQYF
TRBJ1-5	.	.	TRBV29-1	TGCAGCGTAACGACGAGATTTATTGCCCAGCATTTT	CSVTTRFIAQHF
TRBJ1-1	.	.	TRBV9	TGTGCCAGCAGCCGGGACACTTACCCAGCTTTCTTT	CASSRDTYPAFF
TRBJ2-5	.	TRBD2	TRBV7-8	TGTGCCAGCAGCTTAGATTTTAGCGGGGGGCGCCCCGGGACCCAGTACTTC	CASSLDFSGGRPGTQYF
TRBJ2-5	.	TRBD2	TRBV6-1	TGTGCCAGCAGTGAAGGGCCGAGCGGGGCCGAGACCCAGTACTTC	CASSEGPSGAETQYF
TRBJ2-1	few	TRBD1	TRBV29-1	TGCAGCGTTGAATTATGGACAGGGTCCTACAATGAGCAGTTCTTC	CSVELWTGSYNEQFF
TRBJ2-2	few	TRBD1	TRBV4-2	TGTGCCAGCAGCCAAGATAGGGACAGGGTGGGCACCGGGGAGCTGTTTTTT	CASSQDRDRVGTGELFF
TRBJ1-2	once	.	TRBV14	TGTGCCAGCAGTCGCGGGACGGACTATGGCTACACCTTC	CASSRGTDYGYTF
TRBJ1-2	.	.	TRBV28	TGTGCCAGCAGTTTTGCAGTGGGTGGCTACACCTTC	CASSFAVGGYTF
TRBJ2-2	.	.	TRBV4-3	TGCGCCAGCAGCCCCTCCCGCAGGAACACCGGGGAGCTGTTTTTT	CASSPSRRNTGELFF
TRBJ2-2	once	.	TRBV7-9	TGTGCCAGCAGCTTAGATTACGGCGGAGAGCTGTTTTTT	CASSLDYGGELFF
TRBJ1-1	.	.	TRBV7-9	TGTGCCAGCAGCTTTTCGAACACTGAAGCTTTCTTT	CASSFSNTEAFF
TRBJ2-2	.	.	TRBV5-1	TGCGCCAGCAGCTTTACTGCGAACACCGGGGAGCTGTTTTTT	CASSFTANTGELFF
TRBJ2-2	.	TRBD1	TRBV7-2	TGTGCCAGCAGTTATAGACAGGGTCAAACCGGGGAGCTGTTTTTT	CASSYRQGQTGELFF
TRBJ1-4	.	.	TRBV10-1	TGCGCCAGCAGCAACAGGGCCACTAATGAAAAACTGTTTTTT	CASSNRATNEKLFF
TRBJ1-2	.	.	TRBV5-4	TGTGCCATTACAGGTATCGGCGGCTACACCTTC	CAITGIGGYTF
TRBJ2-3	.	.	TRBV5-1	TGCGCCAGCAGCTTGGAGGGTGGGGGCACAGATACGCAGTATTTT	CASSLEGGGTDTQYF
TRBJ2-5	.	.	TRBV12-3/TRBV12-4	TGTGCCAGCAGCTGGAGGGGGTCAGAGACCCAGTACTTC	CASSWRGSETQYF
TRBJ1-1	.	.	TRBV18	TGTGCCAGCTCACCACTATTGGACACTGAAGCTTTCTTT	CASSPLLDTEAFF
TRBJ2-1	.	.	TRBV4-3	TGCGCCAGCAGCCAAAATAAGCGATCCGCTAGGTACAATGAGCAGTTCTTC	CASSQNKRSARYNEQFF
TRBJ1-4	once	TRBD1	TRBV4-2	TGTGCCAGCAGCCATGGGGTATCGGGACAGCTTAATGAAAAACTGTTTTTT	CASSHGVSGQLNEKLFF
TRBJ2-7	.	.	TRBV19	TGTGCCAGTAGTCCCGGTATCTCCTACGAGCAGTACTTC	CASSPGISYEQYF
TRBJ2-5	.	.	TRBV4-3	TGCGCCAGCAGCCAAGATTCAGGGGGGATCGGGGAGACCCAGTACTTC	CASSQDSGGIGETQYF
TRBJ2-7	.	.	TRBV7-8	TGTGCCAGCAGCCCTAGCGCCAGCAGTTACTACGAGCAGTACTTC	CASSPSASSYYEQYF
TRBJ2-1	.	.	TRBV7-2	TGTGCCAGCAGCCCCCCGGGGCCATACAATGAGCAGTTCTTC	CASSPPGPYNEQFF
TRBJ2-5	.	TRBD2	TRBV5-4	TGTGCCAGCAGCGTGTGGCAACTAGCGGGTCTTTCAGGAGAGACCCAGTACTTC	CASSVWQLAGLSGETQYF
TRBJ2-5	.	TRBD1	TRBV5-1	TGCGCCAGTGATCCGGGACAGGGGTCACAAGAGACCCAGTACTTC	CASDPGQGSQETQYF
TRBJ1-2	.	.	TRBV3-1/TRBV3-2	TGTGCCAGCAGCCAAGGGGTCAGTCGATATGGCTACACCTTC	CASSQGVSRYGYTF
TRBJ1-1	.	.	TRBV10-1	TGCGCCAGCTCGGGGCAGGGCGTCACTGAAGCTTTCTTT	CASSGQGVTEAFF
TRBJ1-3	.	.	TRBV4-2	TGTGCCAGCAGCCCCCAGGGGTCTGGAAACACCATATATTTT	CASSPQGSGNTIYF
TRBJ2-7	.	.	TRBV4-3	TGCGCCAGCAGCCAAGATTGGGGCTACGAGCAGTACTTC	CASSQDWGYEQYF
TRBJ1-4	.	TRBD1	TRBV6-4	TGTGCCAGCAGTCAAACAGGGGGCGGTGAAAAACTGTTTTTT	CASSQTGGGEKLFF
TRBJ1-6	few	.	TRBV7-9	TGTGCCAGCACCAGGATGGGGGGGCATAATTCACCCCTCCACTTT	CASTRMGGHNSPLHF
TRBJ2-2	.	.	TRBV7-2	TGTGCCAGCAGCCCTAGGCCCCGGGCCACCGGGGAGCTGTTTTTT	CASSPRPRATGELFF
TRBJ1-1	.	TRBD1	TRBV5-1	TGCGCCAGCAGCTCGAATCCTGGACAGGGAGGGCAAGCTTTCTTT	CASSSNPGQGGQAFF
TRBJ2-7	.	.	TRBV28	TGTGCCAGCACCCACCACGGGACTCACTCCTCCTACGAGCAGTACTTC	CASTHHGTHSSYEQYF